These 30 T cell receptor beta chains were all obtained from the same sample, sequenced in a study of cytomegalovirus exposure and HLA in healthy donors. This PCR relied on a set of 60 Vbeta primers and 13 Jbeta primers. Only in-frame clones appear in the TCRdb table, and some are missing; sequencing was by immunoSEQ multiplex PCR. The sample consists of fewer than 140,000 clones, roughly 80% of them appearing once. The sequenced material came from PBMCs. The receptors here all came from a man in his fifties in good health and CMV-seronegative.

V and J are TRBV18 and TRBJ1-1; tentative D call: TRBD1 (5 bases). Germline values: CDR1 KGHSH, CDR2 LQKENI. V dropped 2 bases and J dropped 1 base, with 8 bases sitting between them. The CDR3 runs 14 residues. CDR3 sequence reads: CASSPEGANTEAFF. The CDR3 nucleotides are TGTGCCAGCTCACCAGAAGGGGCGAACACTGAAGCTTTCTTT.

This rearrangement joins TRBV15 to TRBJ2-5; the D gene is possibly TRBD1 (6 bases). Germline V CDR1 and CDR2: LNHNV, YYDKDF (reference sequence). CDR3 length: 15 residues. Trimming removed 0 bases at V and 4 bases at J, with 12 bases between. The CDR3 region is CATSRDITGRETQYF. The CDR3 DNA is TGTGCCACCAGCAGAGATATAACAGGGAGAGAGACCCAGTACTTC.

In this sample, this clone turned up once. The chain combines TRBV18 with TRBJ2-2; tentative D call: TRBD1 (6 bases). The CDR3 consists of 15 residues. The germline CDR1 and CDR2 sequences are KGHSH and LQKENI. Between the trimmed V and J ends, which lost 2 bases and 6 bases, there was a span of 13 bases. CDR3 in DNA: TGTGCCAGCTCACCAGGGGGCGCAAGGGCCGGGGAGCTGTTTTTT. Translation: CASSPGGARAGELFF.

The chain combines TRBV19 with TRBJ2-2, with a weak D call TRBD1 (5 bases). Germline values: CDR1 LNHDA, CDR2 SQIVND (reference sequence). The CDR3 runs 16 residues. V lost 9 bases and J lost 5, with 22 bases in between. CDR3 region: CASEPYIVGETGELFF. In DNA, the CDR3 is TGTGCCAGCGAACCCTATATCGTAGGGGAAACCGGGGAGCTGTTTTTT.

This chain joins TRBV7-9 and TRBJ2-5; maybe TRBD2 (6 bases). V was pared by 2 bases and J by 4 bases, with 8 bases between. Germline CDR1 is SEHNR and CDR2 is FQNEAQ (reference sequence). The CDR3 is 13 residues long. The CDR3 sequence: CASSLNGGETQYF. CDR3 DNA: TGTGCCAGCAGCTTAAACGGGGGAGAGACCCAGTACTTC. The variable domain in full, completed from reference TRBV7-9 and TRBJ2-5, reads DTGVSQNPRHKITKRGQNVTFRCDPISEHNRLYWYRQTLGQGPEFLTYFQNEAQLEKSRLLSDRFSAERPKGSFSTLEIQRTEQGDSAMYLCASSLNGGETQYFGPGTRLLVL.

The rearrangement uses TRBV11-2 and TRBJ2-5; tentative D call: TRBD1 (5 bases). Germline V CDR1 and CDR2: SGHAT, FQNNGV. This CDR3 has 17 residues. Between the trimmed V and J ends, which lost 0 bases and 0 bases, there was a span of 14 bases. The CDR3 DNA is TGTGCCAGCAGCTTAGAAAGCCACAGGACGTACCAAGAGACCCAGTACTTC. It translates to CASSLESHRTYQETQYF.

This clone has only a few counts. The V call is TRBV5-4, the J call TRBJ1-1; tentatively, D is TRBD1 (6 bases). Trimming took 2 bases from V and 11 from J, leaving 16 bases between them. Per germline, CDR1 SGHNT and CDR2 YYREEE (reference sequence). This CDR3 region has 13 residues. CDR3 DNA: TGTGCCAGCAGCTTCCCGGACAGCGAGAGGGCTTTCTTT. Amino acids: CASSFPDSERAFF.

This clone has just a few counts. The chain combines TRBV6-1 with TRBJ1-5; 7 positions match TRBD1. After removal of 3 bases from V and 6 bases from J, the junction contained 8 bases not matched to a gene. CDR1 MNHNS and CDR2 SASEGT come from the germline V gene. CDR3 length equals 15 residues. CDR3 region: CASSEMGQGGQPQHF. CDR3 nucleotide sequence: TGTGCCAGCAGTGAGATGGGGCAGGGGGGTCAGCCCCAGCATTTT.

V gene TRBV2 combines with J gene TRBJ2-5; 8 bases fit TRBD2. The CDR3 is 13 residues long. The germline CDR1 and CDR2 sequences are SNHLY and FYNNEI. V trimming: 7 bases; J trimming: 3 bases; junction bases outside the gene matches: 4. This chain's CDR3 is CASTVRGEETQYF. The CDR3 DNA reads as TGTGCCAGCACGGTGCGGGGGGAAGAGACCCAGTACTTC.

The CDR3 loop reads CASSKGTGDQPQHF. The CDR3 DNA follows: TGTGCCAGCTCAAAGGGGACAGGGGATCAGCCCCAGCATTTT. The chain couples TRBV18 to TRBJ1-5; 10 nucleotides line up with TRBD1. CDR3 length: 14 amino acids. CDR1 and CDR2 from the germline V gene are KGHSH and LQKENI. Trimming cost V 5 bases and J 5 bases; bases outside gene matches: 3.

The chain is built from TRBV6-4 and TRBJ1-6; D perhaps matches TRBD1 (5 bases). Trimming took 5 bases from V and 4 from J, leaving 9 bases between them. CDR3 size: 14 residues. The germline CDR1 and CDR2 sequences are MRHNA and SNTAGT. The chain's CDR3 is CASSLGQYNSPLHF. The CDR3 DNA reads TGTGCCAGCAGTCTAGGACAATATAATTCACCCCTCCACTTT.

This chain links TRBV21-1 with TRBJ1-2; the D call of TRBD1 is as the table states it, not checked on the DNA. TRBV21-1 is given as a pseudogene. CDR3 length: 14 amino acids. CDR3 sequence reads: CASSSGTGAYGYTF. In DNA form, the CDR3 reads TGTGCCAGCAGCTCGGGGACAGGCGCTTATGGCTACACCTTC.

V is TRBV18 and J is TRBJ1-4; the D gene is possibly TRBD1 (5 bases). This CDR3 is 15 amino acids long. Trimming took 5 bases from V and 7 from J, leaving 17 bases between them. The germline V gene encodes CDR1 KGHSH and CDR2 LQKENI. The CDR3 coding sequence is TGTGCCAGCTCAGCTTCCGGGAGTGGGGGTGAAAAACTGTTTTTT. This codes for CASSASGSGGEKLFF.

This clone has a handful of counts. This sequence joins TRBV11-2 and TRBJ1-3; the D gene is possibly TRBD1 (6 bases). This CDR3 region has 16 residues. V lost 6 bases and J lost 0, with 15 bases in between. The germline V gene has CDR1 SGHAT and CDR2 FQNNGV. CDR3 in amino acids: CASSYTGPNSGNTIYF. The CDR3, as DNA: TGTGCCAGCAGTTATACAGGGCCAAACTCTGGAAACACCATATATTTT. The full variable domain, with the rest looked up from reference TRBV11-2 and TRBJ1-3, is EAGVAQSPRYKIIEKRQSVAFWCNPISGHATLYWYQQILGQGPKLLIQFQNNGVVDDSQLPKDRFSAERLKGVDSTLKIQPAKLEDSAVYLCASSYTGPNSGNTIYFGEGSWLTVV.

The chain's CDR3 is CASSQGGGPADTQYF. The DNA for the CDR3 is TGTGCCAGCAGCCAAGGCGGGGGGCCCGCAGATACGCAGTATTTT. The chain employs TRBV7-3 and TRBJ2-3, with 8 nucleotides matching TRBD2. The CDR3 spans 15 residues. Germline CDR1 SGHTA, CDR2 FQGTGA. Germline trimming cut 5 bases from V and 4 bases from J; bases unmatched to any gene: 8.

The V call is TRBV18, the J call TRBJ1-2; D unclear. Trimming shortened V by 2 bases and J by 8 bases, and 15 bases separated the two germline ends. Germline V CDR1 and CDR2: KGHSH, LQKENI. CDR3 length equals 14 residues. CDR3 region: CASSPSPHGEGYTF. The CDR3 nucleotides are TGTGCCAGCTCACCAAGTCCCCATGGAGAGGGCTACACCTTC.

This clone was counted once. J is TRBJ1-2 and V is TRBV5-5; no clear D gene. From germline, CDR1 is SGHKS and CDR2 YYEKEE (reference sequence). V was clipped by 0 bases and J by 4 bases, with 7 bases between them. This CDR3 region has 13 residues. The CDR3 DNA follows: TGTGCCAGCAGCTTGGAGTCACTCTATGGCTACACCTTC. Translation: CASSLESLYGYTF.

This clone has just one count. As DNA, the CDR3 is TGTGCCAGCAGCTTCAGGGGTACCTACGAGCAGTACTTC. Amino acids: CASSFRGTYEQYF. The chain couples TRBV7-2 to TRBJ2-7, with TRBD1 as a possible D gene (6 bases). The CDR3 runs 13 residues. Looked up from germline, CDR1 is SGHTA and CDR2 is FQGNSA. The V end was cut by 3 bases, the J end by 2 bases, with 8 bases between. The full variable domain, its missing parts supplied by reference TRBV7-2 and TRBJ2-7, is GAGVSQSPSNKVTEKGKDVELRCDPISGHTALYWYRQSLGQGLEFLIYFQGNSAPDKSGLPSDRFSAERTGGSVSTLTIQRTQQEDSAVYLCASSFRGTYEQYFGPGTRLTVT.

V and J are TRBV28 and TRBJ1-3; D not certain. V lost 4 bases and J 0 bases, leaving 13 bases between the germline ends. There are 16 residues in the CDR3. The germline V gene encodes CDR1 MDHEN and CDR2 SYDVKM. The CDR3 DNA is TGTGCCAGCAGTTCGGATCACCGGAGCTCTGGAAACACCATATATTTT. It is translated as CASSSDHRSSGNTIYF. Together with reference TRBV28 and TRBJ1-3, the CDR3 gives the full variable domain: DVKVTQSSRYLVKRTGEKVFLECVQDMDHENMFWYRQDPGLGLRLIYFSYDVKMKEKGDIPEGYSVSREKKERFSLILESASTNQTSMYLCASSSDHRSSGNTIYFGEGSWLTVV.

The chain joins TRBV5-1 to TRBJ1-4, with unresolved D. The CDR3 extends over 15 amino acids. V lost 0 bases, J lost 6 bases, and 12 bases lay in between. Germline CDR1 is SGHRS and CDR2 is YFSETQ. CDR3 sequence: CASSLEPGLDEKLFF. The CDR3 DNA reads TGCGCCAGCAGCTTGGAACCGGGTCTGGATGAAAAACTGTTTTTT. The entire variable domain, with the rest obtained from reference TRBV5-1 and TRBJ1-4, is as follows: KAGVTQTPRYLIKTRGQQVTLSCSPISGHRSVSWYQQTPGQGLQFLFEYFSETQRNKGNFPGRFSGRQFSNSRSEMNVSTLELGDSALYLCASSLEPGLDEKLFFGSGTQLSVL.

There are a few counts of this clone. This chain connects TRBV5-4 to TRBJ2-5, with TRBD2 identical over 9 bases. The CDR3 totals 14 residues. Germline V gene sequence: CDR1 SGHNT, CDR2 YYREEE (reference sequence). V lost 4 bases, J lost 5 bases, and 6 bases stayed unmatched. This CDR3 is CASSPGLAMETQYF. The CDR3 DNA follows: TGTGCCAGCAGCCCGGGACTAGCCATGGAGACCCAGTACTTC.

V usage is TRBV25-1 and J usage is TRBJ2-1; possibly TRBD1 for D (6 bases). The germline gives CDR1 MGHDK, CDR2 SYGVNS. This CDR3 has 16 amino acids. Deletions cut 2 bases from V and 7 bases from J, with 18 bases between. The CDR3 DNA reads TGTGCCAGCAGTGAACCAGAGTTGGCTAGGGGGAATGAGCAGTTCTTC. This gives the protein CASSEPELARGNEQFF.

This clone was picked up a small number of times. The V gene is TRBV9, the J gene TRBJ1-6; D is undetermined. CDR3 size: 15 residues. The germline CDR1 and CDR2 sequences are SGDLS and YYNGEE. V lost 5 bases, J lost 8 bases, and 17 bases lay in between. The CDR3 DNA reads TGTGCCAGCAGTTTGGCGACGGGATATGATTCACCCCTCCACTTT. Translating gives CASSLATGYDSPLHF.

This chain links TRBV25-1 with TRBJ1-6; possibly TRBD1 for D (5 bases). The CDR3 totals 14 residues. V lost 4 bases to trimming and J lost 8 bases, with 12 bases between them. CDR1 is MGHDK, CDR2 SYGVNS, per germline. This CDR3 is CASSARVTDSPLHF. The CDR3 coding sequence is TGTGCCAGCAGTGCCAGGGTTACGGATTCACCCCTCCACTTT. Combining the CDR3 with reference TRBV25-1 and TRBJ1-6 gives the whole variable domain EADIYQTPRYLVIGTGKKITLECSQTMGHDKMYWYQQDPGMELHLIHYSYGVNSTEKGDLSSESTVSRIRTEHFPLTLESARPSHTSQYLCASSARVTDSPLHFGNGTRLTVT.

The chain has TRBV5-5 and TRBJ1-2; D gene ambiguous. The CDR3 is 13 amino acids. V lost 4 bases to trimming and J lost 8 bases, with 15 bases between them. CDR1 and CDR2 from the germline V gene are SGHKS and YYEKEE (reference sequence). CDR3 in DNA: TGTGCCAGCAGCCCCAGTTCAGAAATCGGCTACACCTTC. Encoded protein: CASSPSSEIGYTF.

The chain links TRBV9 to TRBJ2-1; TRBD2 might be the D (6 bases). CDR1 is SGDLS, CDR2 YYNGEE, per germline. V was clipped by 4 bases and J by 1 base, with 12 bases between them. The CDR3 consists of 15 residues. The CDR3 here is CASSSRGTSYNEQFF. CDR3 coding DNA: TGTGCCAGCAGCTCCCGGGGGACGTCCTACAATGAGCAGTTCTTC.

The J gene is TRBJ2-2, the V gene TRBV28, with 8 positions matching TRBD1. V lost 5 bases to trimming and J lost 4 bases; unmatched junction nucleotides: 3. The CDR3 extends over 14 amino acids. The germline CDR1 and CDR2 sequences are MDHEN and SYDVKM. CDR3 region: CASSMTGATGELFF. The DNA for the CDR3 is TGTGCCAGCAGTATGACAGGGGCCACCGGGGAGCTGTTTTTT.

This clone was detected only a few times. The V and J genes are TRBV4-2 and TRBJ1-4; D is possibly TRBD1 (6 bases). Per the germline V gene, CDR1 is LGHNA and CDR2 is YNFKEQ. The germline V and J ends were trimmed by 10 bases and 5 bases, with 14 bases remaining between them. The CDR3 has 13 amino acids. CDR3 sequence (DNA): TGTGCCACCCAACAGGGTAGCAATGAAAAACTGTTTTTT. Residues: CATQQGSNEKLFF.

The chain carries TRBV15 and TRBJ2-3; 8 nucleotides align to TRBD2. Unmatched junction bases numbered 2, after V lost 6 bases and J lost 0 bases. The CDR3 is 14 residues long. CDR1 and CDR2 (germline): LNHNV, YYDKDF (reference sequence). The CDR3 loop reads CATRERGSTDTQYF. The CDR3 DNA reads TGTGCCACCAGGGAGCGGGGGAGCACAGATACGCAGTATTTT.

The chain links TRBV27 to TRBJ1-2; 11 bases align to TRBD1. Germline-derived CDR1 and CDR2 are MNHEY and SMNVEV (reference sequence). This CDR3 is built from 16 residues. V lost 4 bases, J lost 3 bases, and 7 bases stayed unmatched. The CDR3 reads CASSYGQGATYYGYTF. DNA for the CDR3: TGTGCCAGCAGTTACGGACAGGGGGCGACATACTATGGCTACACCTTC.